Listed below are T cell receptor beta chains from one sample, sequenced in a study of a mutant IDH1 vaccine in newly diagnosed glioma. TCRdb's table, derived via immunoSEQ multiplex PCR, lists solely in-frame clones and lacks some. The sample carries around 58,000 clones, 75% to 85% recorded once. No antigen is known for these receptors. This specimen consisted of PBMCs, obtained from a glioma patient whose treatment included an IDH1 peptide vaccine. The receptors here all came from a man aged 30 to 39 with glioma. CDR3s include the opening cysteine and the closing phenylalanine or tryptophan. Fields, in order: V gene, D gene, clone size, J gene, CDR3 protein, CDR3 DNA. D genes are given only for firm matches. Size values are once, few and many counts, or a class for expanded clones, and some rows have none.

TRBV5-1	-	-	TRBJ2-7	CASSFDRYEQYF	TGCGCCAGCAGCTTTGATAGATACGAGCAGTACTTC
TRBV11-2	-	-	TRBJ1-6	CASSLDSGAGSPLHF	TGTGCCAGCAGCTTAGATTCGGGGGCTGGGTCACCCCTCCACTTT
TRBV18	-	-	TRBJ1-5	CASSPDNSNQPQHF	TGTGCCAGCTCACCAGACAACAGCAATCAGCCCCAGCATTTT
TRBV6-5	-	-	TRBJ1-1	CASSYLRDTKAFF	TGTGCCAGCAGTTATTTGAGGGACACCAAGGCTTTCTTT
TRBV5-6	-	-	TRBJ2-2	CASSLDLRGLAGELFF	TGTGCCAGCAGCTTGGATTTGCGGGGACTGGCCGGGGAGCTGTTTTTT
TRBV4-1	-	-	TRBJ2-5	CASSQVLSRNQETQYF	TGCGCCAGCAGCCAAGTACTATCCCGGAATCAAGAGACCCAGTACTTC
TRBV5-3	TRBD1	-	TRBJ2-1	CARSRPMAGGQSSYNEQFF	TGTGCCAGAAGCCGTCCTATGGCAGGGGGCCAAAGCTCCTACAATGAGCAGTTCTTC
TRBV6-5	-	-	TRBJ1-1	CASSYRLMNTEAFF	TGTGCCAGCAGTTACAGACTAATGAACACTGAAGCTTTCTTT
TRBV11-2	-	-	TRBJ1-1	CASSPGTDTEAFF	TGTGCCAGCAGCCCAGGGACGGACACTGAAGCTTTCTTT
TRBV25-1	-	-	TRBJ2-6	CASSERSGFSGANVLTF	TGTGCCAGCAGTGAACGATCAGGCTTCTCTGGGGCCAACGTCCTGACTTTC
TRBV7-2	-	once	TRBJ2-3	CASGGGLADTQYF	TGTGCCAGTGGGGGGGGGCTCGCAGATACGCAGTATTTT
TRBV9	-	few	TRBJ1-2	CASSVGPLAGTIEGYTF	TGTGCCAGCAGCGTAGGGCCCTTGGCAGGCACGATCGAGGGCTACACCTTC
TRBV28	-	-	TRBJ1-4	CASSLTFEKLFF	TGTGCCAGCAGTTTGACATTCGAAAAACTGTTTTTT
TRBV11-3	-	-	TRBJ2-2	CASSSSSLANGELFF	TGTGCCAGCAGCTCCTCATCGCTAGCTAACGGGGAGCTGTTTTTT
TRBV4-1	-	-	TRBJ1-1	CASSQDWGPNTEAFF	TGCGCCAGCAGCCAAGATTGGGGGCCGAACACTGAAGCTTTCTTT
TRBV18	-	-	TRBJ2-3	CASSPRGGIADTQYF	TGTGCCAGCTCACCAAGAGGGGGTATTGCAGATACGCAGTATTTT
TRBV5-1	-	once	TRBJ2-2	CASSLAGGTGELFF	TGCGCCAGCAGCTTGGCCGGAGGTACCGGGGAGCTGTTTTTT
TRBV5-1	-	-	TRBJ2-2	CASSFVQGLTGELFF	TGCGCCAGCAGCTTCGTTCAGGGGTTAACCGGGGAGCTGTTTTTT
TRBV28	-	-	TRBJ1-6	CATQGSNSPLHF	TGTGCCACACAGGGATCGAATTCACCCCTCCACTTT
TRBV5-1	TRBD1	-	TRBJ2-1	CASTLTGALGDEQFF	TGCGCCAGCACCCTAACAGGGGCGCTTGGGGATGAGCAGTTCTTC
TRBV12-1	-	-	TRBJ1-1	CASSARDRGTPNTEAFF	TGTGCCAGCAGCGCCAGGGACAGGGGGACCCCTAACACTGAAGCTTTCTTT
TRBV7-2	-	-	TRBJ1-3	CASSLRGNTIYF	TGTGCCAGCAGCCTTCGGGGAAACACCATATATTTT
TRBV27	TRBD1	-	TRBJ2-7	CASSPWTGAYEQYF	TGTGCCAGCAGTCCCTGGACAGGGGCCTACGAGCAGTACTTC
TRBV4-2	-	-	TRBJ1-2	CASSQEWRGITF	TGTGCCAGCAGCCAAGAATGGCGAGGGATCACCTTC
TRBV4-1	-	-	TRBJ2-1	CASSRGLARASYNEQFF	TGCGCCAGCAGCCGGGGTCTGGCAAGGGCCTCCTACAATGAGCAGTTCTTC
TRBV2	-	-	TRBJ2-1	CASSDRGPPTGVEQFF	TGTGCCAGCAGTGATCGCGGACCCCCCACCGGGGTTGAGCAGTTCTTC
TRBV19	-	-	TRBJ1-1	CASSIVSGGTEAFF	TGTGCCAGTAGTATAGTATCAGGAGGAACTGAAGCTTTCTTT
TRBV19	-	-	TRBJ1-5	CASSILGFGPQEPQHF	TGTGCCAGTAGTATTTTGGGCTTCGGACCCCAGGAGCCCCAGCATTTT
TRBV19	-	-	TRBJ2-7	CASSIGGQPPYEQYF	TGTGCCAGTAGTATTGGCGGGCAACCTCCCTACGAGCAGTACTTC